These 18 T cell receptor beta chains were sequenced from one sample in a study of T cell repertoires in cytomegalovirus infection. Antigens for these TCRs are unknown. TCRdb processed the reads anew with MiXCR; each CDR3 protein has one entry. In the table there are approximately 600,000 distinct CDR3 sequences, under 45% of which are singletons. The starting material was cultured PBMCs, obtained from culture after CMV antigen stimulation. Every receptor here comes from a human donor in good health (CMV status not recorded). Some clones in this sample may be carry-over from other donors' samples.

The V and J genes are TRBV7-2 and TRBJ2-1; possible D gene TRBD2, 6 bases. Germline V gives CDR1 SGHTA, CDR2 FQGNSA. This CDR3 contains 14 residues. The ends were cut back, 5 bases at V and 6 bases at J, with 14 bases in the middle. CDR3 nucleotide sequence: TGTGCCAGCAGCCCGTCACTAGCCTCCAATGAGCAGTTCTTC. It is translated as CASSPSLASNEQFF.

The chain links TRBV12-3 or TRBV12-4 to TRBJ2-1, with TRBD2 matching over 7 bases. Trimming at V came to 7 bases and at J to 12 bases, leaving 9 bases not matched to a gene. This CDR3 has 12 amino acids. The CDR3 region is CASKKRERGQFF. The CDR3 DNA sequence: TGTGCCAGCAAAAAGAGGGAGCGGGGGCAGTTCTTC.

This clonotype has at least ten counts. The gene calls are TRBV7-2 and TRBJ2-7; 9 bases fit TRBD2. V lost 5 bases and J lost 7; bases outside the gene matches: 15. Per the germline V gene, CDR1 is SGHTA and CDR2 is FQGNSA. The CDR3 loop spans 16 amino acids. CDR3 amino acids: CASSPVRAGGSREQYF. In DNA, the CDR3 is TGTGCCAGCAGCCCCGTAAGAGCGGGAGGATCTAGGGAGCAGTACTTC.

CDR3 sequence reads: CASSLAGGVGEPQHF. CDR3 DNA sequence: TGTGCCAGCAGCTTAGCGGGAGGGGTGGGGGAGCCCCAGCATTTT. This sequence joins TRBV7-2 and TRBJ1-5; a weak D match, TRBD1 (5 bases). The CDR3 loop spans 15 amino acids. Trimming removed 0 bases from V and 8 bases from J, with 14 bases in between. Germline assignment: CDR1 SGHTA and CDR2 FQGNSA.

This clonotype was counted between two and nine times. The chain couples TRBV7-9 to TRBJ1-5; TRBD1 aligns across 8 bases. V lost 3 bases, J lost 7 bases, and 11 bases stayed unmatched. CDR1 is SEHNR, CDR2 FQNEAQ, per germline (reference sequence). This CDR3 has 16 amino acids. This chain's CDR3 is CASSLGTGGRGQPQHF. For the CDR3, the DNA is TGTGCCAGCAGCTTGGGAACAGGGGGAAGGGGCCAGCCCCAGCATTTT.

This clonotype appeared a few times. The chain couples TRBV12-3 or TRBV12-4 to TRBJ2-7, with D possibly TRBD1 on 6 matching bases. This CDR3 has 12 amino acids. Trimming cost V 6 bases and J 5 bases, with 11 bases left between them. The CDR3 DNA sequence: TGTGCCAGCAGAACCAGGGGAAACGAGCAGTACTTC. This gives the protein CASRTRGNEQYF.

This clonotype came up a few times. The chain combines TRBV5-6 with TRBJ1-1, with D perhaps matching TRBD1 (5 bases). The CDR3 length is 15 residues. V lost 4 bases and J lost 7, with 20 bases in between. Germline CDR1 SGHDT, CDR2 YYEEEE. The CDR3 sequence is CASSGVVGVRYEAFF. The CDR3 DNA follows: TGTGCCAGCAGCGGTGTGGTGGGGGTCCGCTATGAAGCTTTCTTT.

The chain has TRBV12-3 or TRBV12-4 and TRBJ2-3; D gene ambiguous. Trimming stripped 3 bases from V and 0 bases from J, with 16 bases between. The CDR3 covers 17 residues. CDR3 DNA sequence: TGTGCCAGCAGTTTTTCCAGGAGCCTCCCGAGCACAGATACGCAGTATTTT. It specifies CASSFSRSLPSTDTQYF.

The chain recombines TRBV12-3 or TRBV12-4 with TRBJ2-7, with 12 bases fitting TRBD1. The V gene end was trimmed by 3 bases and the J gene end by 3 bases; junction bases not matched to a gene: 21. This CDR3 is 21 amino acids long. The chain's CDR3 is CASSFSRNWDRGRRMGYEQYF. Written as DNA, the CDR3 is TGTGCCAGCAGTTTTAGTCGAAATTGGGACAGGGGGCGCAGGATGGGCTACGAGCAGTACTTC.

This clonotype was seen a handful of times. As DNA, the CDR3 is TGTGCCACCAGTGATGTGACGCAGGGTCAAGAGACCCAGTACTTC. Translation gives CATSDVTQGQETQYF. This sequence joins TRBV24-1 and TRBJ2-5; D might be TRBD1 (5 bases). This CDR3 contains 15 residues. The ends were cut back, 3 bases at V and 2 bases at J, with 12 bases in the middle. Germline values: CDR1 KGHDR, CDR2 SFDVKD.

The chain recombines TRBV5-5 with TRBJ2-2; TRBD1 or TRBD2 may be the D gene (5 bases each). Germline CDR1 and CDR2: SGHKS and YYEKEE (reference sequence). CDR3 length: 16 residues. V lost 1 base, J lost 6 bases, and 16 bases lay in between. Written as DNA, the CDR3 is TGTGCCAGCAGCTTGTCGGTCGGGACGCTCGCCGGGGAGCTGTTTTTT. Translated: CASSLSVGTLAGELFF.

This clonotype was recorded a few times. The chain joins TRBV6-2 or TRBV6-3 to TRBJ2-1, with 11 bases that match TRBD2. The CDR3 totals 12 residues. Germline lookup yields CDR1 MNHEY and CDR2 SVGEGT. After removal of 0 bases from V and 16 bases from J, the junction contained 2 bases not matched to a gene. CDR3 nucleotides: TGTGCCAGCAGTTACTCTAGCGGGGGGGCCTTCTTC. Amino acids: CASSYSSGGAFF.

In this sample, this clonotype turned up a few times. The rearrangement joins TRBV12-3 or TRBV12-4 to TRBJ1-5, with D perhaps TRBD1 (5 bases). Trimming pared 5 bases from V and 0 bases from J, leaving 8 bases between. The CDR3 consists of 14 residues. The CDR3 loop reads CASSSGHSNQPQHF. Here the CDR3 DNA reads TGTGCCAGCAGTAGTGGACATAGCAATCAGCCCCAGCATTTT.

This clonotype came up a few times. The CDR3, as DNA: TGTGCCAGCTCTTCGCGGGACCAAGAGACCCAGTACTTC. This translates into CASSSRDQETQYF. The chain couples TRBV12-3 or TRBV12-4 to TRBJ2-5, with a possible D match to TRBD2 (5 bases). This CDR3 has 13 residues. V lost 8 bases, J lost 0 bases, and 10 bases lay in between.

V and J are TRBV5-1 and TRBJ2-7; unclear D gene. This CDR3 is built from 14 residues. V lost 6 bases to trimming and J lost 3 bases, with 16 bases between them. Germline V gene data show CDR1 as SGHRS and CDR2 as YFSETQ. The CDR3 DNA is TGCGCCAGCACTGACGGTAACTACGTCTACGAGCAGTACTTC. Translating it yields CASTDGNYVYEQYF.

The V gene is TRBV27, the J gene TRBJ2-1; possibly TRBD1 for D (6 bases). Germline V gene lookup returns CDR1 MNHEY and CDR2 SMNVEV (reference sequence). V was shortened by 6 bases and J by 6 bases, with 27 bases between the two germline ends. This CDR3 comprises 18 residues. CDR3 bases: TGTGCCAGCAGCCTGGGGGTAACAGGGCGACCGTTGGGCAATGAGCAGTTCTTC. Translation gives CASSLGVTGRPLGNEQFF.

The genes are TRBV6-5 and TRBJ2-7; TRBD1 matches at 8 bases. Germline lookup yields CDR1 MNHEY and CDR2 SVGAGI. V dropped 0 bases and J dropped 4; count of bases not matched to a gene: 5. This CDR3 has 15 residues. CDR3 loop: CASSYSGTGGYEQYF. The CDR3 region has the DNA TGTGCCAGCAGTTACTCGGGGACAGGAGGATACGAGCAGTACTTC.

J is TRBJ2-7 and V is TRBV6-1; 10 bases are shared with TRBD2. In germline, CDR1 is MNHNS, CDR2 SASEGT. This CDR3 has 17 amino acids. The V gene end was trimmed by 5 bases and the J gene end by 2 bases; junction bases not matched to a gene: 12. The CDR3: CASSSTSGPSLTYEQYF. CDR3 DNA sequence: TGTGCCAGCAGTTCGACTAGCGGGCCCTCATTAACCTACGAGCAGTACTTC.